This is a list of T cell receptor beta chains from one sample in a study of T cells in Graves' hyperthyroidism and ophthalmopathy. TCRdb used MiXCR to reprocess the multiplex PCR reads, holding one entry per CDR3 protein. This sample carries under 400,000 distinct CDR3 sequences, roughly a fifth of them seen once, and the ten largest clones take roughly 52%. The sample comprised blood. Receptor source: a woman in her 50s with Graves' hyperthyroidism. Each CDR3 is given with its conserved first and last residue. A D gene is named only where the DNA matches it firmly. Clone size appears in some rows only: once, few, many, or a class for an expanded clone.

j_call clone_size v_call d_call cdr3_length cdr3_nt cdr3_aa
TRBJ1-1 NA TRBV7-3 NA 15 TGTGCCAGCAGCTTAACGTCTCTTCTTAAGACTGAAGCTTTCTTT CASSLTSLLKTEAFF
TRBJ2-2 NA TRBV6-5 TRBD1 15 TGTGCCAGCAGTTACGGGACAGGGACATCCGGGGAGCTGTTTTTT CASSYGTGTSGELFF
TRBJ2-3 NA TRBV20-1 TRBD1 16 TGCAGTGGGGTACCCAAAGACAGGGGGCGCAAAGATACGCAGTATTTT CSGVPKDRGRKDTQYF
TRBJ1-4 NA TRBV2 NA 14 TGTGCCAGCACCAGACTGGGGACTAATGAAAAACTGTTTTTT CASTRLGTNEKLFF
TRBJ2-3 many TRBV6-1 NA 19 TGTGCCAGCAGTTATGGTGGGTCACAGGAGACCCTTAGCACAGATACGCAGTATTTT CASSYGGSQETLSTDTQYF
TRBJ1-2 NA TRBV20-1 TRBD1 14 TGCAGTGCTGACGAGGACAGGGCTAACTATGGCTACACCTTC CSADEDRANYGYTF
TRBJ1-4 many TRBV11-2 NA 13 TGTGCCAGCAGCCAGGGTCTTAAGGAAAAACTGTTTTTT CASSQGLKEKLFF
TRBJ2-7 few TRBV7-9 TRBD2 16 TGTGCCAGCAGCTTAGGAGGGACTAGCGGGATCCACGAGCAGTACTTC CASSLGGTSGIHEQYF
TRBJ2-1 many TRBV5-1 NA 12 TGCGCCAGCAGCTTACCAGGGTATGAGCAGTTCTTC CASSLPGYEQFF
TRBJ2-1 few TRBV5-1 NA 16 TGCGCCAGCAGCCTGGAACGGGGGATCTCCTACAATGAGCAGTTCTTC CASSLERGISYNEQFF
TRBJ2-1 NA TRBV19 TRBD1 13 TGTGCCAGTAGTACCGACAGGGTCAATGAGCAGTTCTTC CASSTDRVNEQFF
TRBJ2-7 many TRBV30 TRBD1 15 TGTGCCTGGAGTCGATCCGGGACAGGGTCCTACGAGCAGTACTTC CAWSRSGTGSYEQYF
TRBJ2-5 many TRBV7-3 TRBD2 15 TGTGCCAGCAGCCCAAGCGGGGGGCTTACGGAGACCCAGTACTTC CASSPSGGLTETQYF
TRBJ2-1 many TRBV12-3/TRBV12-4 NA 14 TGTGCCAGCAGTCTAAATTCTGGGGGCGCCCAGCAGTTCTTC CASSLNSGGAQQFF
TRBJ1-6 NA TRBV6-2/TRBV6-3 TRBD1 15 TGTGCCAGCAGTTACTCTAACAGGGGATCTTCACCCCTCCACTTT CASSYSNRGSSPLHF
TRBJ2-5 NA TRBV10-3 TRBD1 13 TGTGCCATCAGAACAGGGGGCGGGGAGACCCAGTACTTC CAIRTGGGETQYF
TRBJ2-1 many TRBV11-2 TRBD2 19 TGTGCCAGCAGCTCACGGGGGGTAGCGGGAGGGAGCTCCTACAATGAGCAGTTCTTC CASSSRGVAGGSSYNEQFF
TRBJ1-4 many TRBV30 NA 15 TGTGCCTGGAGCCGGAGGCAGGCCCGGAATGAAAAACTGTTTTTT CAWSRRQARNEKLFF
TRBJ2-1 few TRBV18 NA 16 TGTGCCAGCTCACCAGTTGCAGGGAGCTCCTACAATGAGCAGTTCTTC CASSPVAGSSYNEQFF
TRBJ2-1 many TRBV28 TRBD2 15 TGTGCCAGCAGTTACGGGGGGGTCCCCTACAATGAGCAGTTCTTC CASSYGGVPYNEQFF
TRBJ2-4 few TRBV2 NA 14 TGTGCCAGCAGTGTAATGGGGTCCAAAAACATTCAGTACTTC CASSVMGSKNIQYF
TRBJ2-1 few TRBV6-5 NA 17 TGTGCCAGCAGTTACTCCATCAACATCGGGTCCTTCAATGAGCAGTTCTTC CASSYSINIGSFNEQFF
TRBJ2-1 many TRBV27 TRBD1 17 TGTGCCAGCAGTTCTCCCACAAGACAGGGGGGATACAATGAGCAGTTCTTC CASSSPTRQGGYNEQFF
TRBJ2-7 many TRBV9 NA 13 TGTGCCAGCAGCGGTGCAGACCCCTACGAGCAGTACTTC CASSGADPYEQYF
TRBJ2-2 many TRBV29-1 NA 12 TGCAGCATTACAGGGATCCTCGGGGAGCTGTTTTTT CSITGILGELFF
TRBJ1-1 few TRBV29-1 NA 11 TGCAGCGTTGTGTCGACGGAGGAAGCTTTCTTT CSVVSTEEAFF
TRBJ2-7 NA TRBV28 TRBD1 14 TGTGCCAGCGGGTCGGACAGGGATTCCTACGAGCAGTACTTC CASGSDRDSYEQYF
TRBJ1-2 NA TRBV2 NA 12 TGTGCCAGCAGTGAAACAGGGAGAGGCTACACCTTC CASSETGRGYTF
TRBJ1-1 few TRBV14 NA 17 TGTGCCAGCAGCCCCGGGGGCGCGGGAATTAGATACACTGAAGCTTTCTTT CASSPGGAGIRYTEAFF
TRBJ1-5 few TRBV10-3 NA 13 TGTGCCGCGCACAGGGATAGCAATCAGCCCCAGCATTTT CAAHRDSNQPQHF
TRBJ2-7 many TRBV6-1 TRBD1 15 TGTGCCAGCAGTAACCGGGACAGGGCATCCTACGAGCAGTACTTC CASSNRDRASYEQYF
TRBJ1-2 few TRBV28 TRBD1 15 TGTGCCAGCAGCATACAGGGGGCTGGTCCCTATGGCTACACCTTC CASSIQGAGPYGYTF
TRBJ2-3 many TRBV20-1 TRBD2 16 TGCAGTGCTAGAGCTAGCGGGCGCGCTAGCACAGATACGCAGTATTTT CSARASGRASTDTQYF
TRBJ1-2 NA TRBV2 TRBD1 17 TGTGCCAGCAGTCGGACAGGGGGAAGAAGAGCTAACTATGGCTACACCTTC CASSRTGGRRANYGYTF
TRBJ1-5 many TRBV6-1 NA 15 TGTGCCAGCAGTGAACAGGGGACGGGCAATCAGCCCCAGCATTTT CASSEQGTGNQPQHF
TRBJ2-2 many TRBV7-3 NA 15 TGTGCCAGCAGCTCATCCGCTCTGAACACCGGGGAGCTGTTTTTT CASSSSALNTGELFF
TRBJ2-7 NA TRBV12-3/TRBV12-4 NA 12 TGTGCCAGCAGTTTATGGGGGAACGAGCAGTACTTC CASSLWGNEQYF
TRBJ2-7 few TRBV5-5 NA 17 TGTGCCAGCAGCTTGGGTTTTTGGGACGGCGCCTCCTACGAGCAGTACTTC CASSLGFWDGASYEQYF
TRBJ2-3 NA TRBV28 TRBD2 20 TGTGCCAGCAGTTTTTTATCATTCGCGGGAGGGCCGGAGAAAACAGATACGCAGTATTTT CASSFLSFAGGPEKTDTQYF
TRBJ2-7 many TRBV12-3/TRBV12-4 TRBD2 14 TGTGCCAGCAGTTATGCTAGCGGAGCCTACGAGCAGTACTTC CASSYASGAYEQYF